This is a list of T cell receptor beta chains from one sample in a study of identical twins. TCRdb fed the 5' RACE reads into MiXCR, producing one record per CDR3 protein. The sample records about 490,000 distinct CDR3 sequences, over 12% being singletons. This sample was shared with a second study, whose subject was yellow fever vaccine responses in identical twins.

The material sequenced was CD4+ T cells sorted from blood. Receptor source: a woman under 30 in good health. Each CDR3 is given with its conserved first and last residue. The D gene is left open where the match is weak. The size field is filled for only some rows; it gives once, few, many or a size class.

j_gene: TRBJ2-5
v_gene: TRBV5-1
abundance: .
d_gene: TRBD2
CDR3aa: CASSPPRASGSPLETQYF
CDR3nt: TGCGCCAGCAGCCCCCCGAGGGCTAGCGGGAGTCCTTTGGAGACCCAGTACTTC

j_gene: TRBJ2-5
v_gene: TRBV18
abundance: .
d_gene: TRBD1
CDR3aa: CASSLRTGTQETQYF
CDR3nt: TGTGCCAGCTCACTTAGGACAGGCACACAAGAGACCCAGTACTTC

j_gene: TRBJ1-5
v_gene: TRBV6-1
abundance: few
d_gene: TRBD1
CDR3aa: CASSPQGGYSNQPQHF
CDR3nt: TGTGCCAGCAGTCCCCAGGGGGGCTATAGCAATCAGCCCCAGCATTTT

j_gene: TRBJ1-2
v_gene: TRBV7-2
abundance: .
d_gene: .
CDR3aa: CASSLVGTSPHGYTF
CDR3nt: TGTGCCAGCAGCTTAGTTGGTACCTCGCCCCATGGCTACACCTTC

j_gene: TRBJ1-1
v_gene: TRBV7-6
abundance: .
d_gene: .
CDR3aa: CASSYVGMNTEAFF
CDR3nt: TGTGCCAGCAGCTACGTTGGCATGAACACTGAAGCTTTCTTT

j_gene: TRBJ2-6
v_gene: TRBV7-9
abundance: few
d_gene: .
CDR3aa: CASSFVTGDPGANVLTF
CDR3nt: TGTGCCAGCAGCTTCGTGACAGGAGACCCTGGGGCCAACGTCCTGACTTTC

j_gene: TRBJ2-7
v_gene: TRBV2
abundance: few
d_gene: .
CDR3aa: CASKVGLAGTYEQYF
CDR3nt: TGTGCCAGTAAGGTCGGGCTGGCGGGAACCTACGAGCAGTACTTC

j_gene: TRBJ1-6
v_gene: TRBV12-3/TRBV12-4
abundance: many
d_gene: .
CDR3aa: CASTFGGHSPLHF
CDR3nt: TGTGCCAGCACATTTGGGGGGCATTCACCCCTCCACTTT

j_gene: TRBJ2-1
v_gene: TRBV20-1
abundance: few
d_gene: TRBD1
CDR3aa: CSASHRGPSGEQFF
CDR3nt: TGCAGTGCTAGCCACAGGGGGCCCTCAGGGGAGCAGTTCTTC

j_gene: TRBJ2-1
v_gene: TRBV27
abundance: many
d_gene: TRBD2
CDR3aa: CASSRSGRNNEQFF
CDR3nt: TGTGCCAGCAGTCGCAGCGGGAGGAACAATGAGCAGTTCTTC

j_gene: TRBJ2-3
v_gene: TRBV10-1
abundance: few
d_gene: TRBD2
CDR3aa: CASSEETSGTDTQYF
CDR3nt: TGCGCCAGCAGTGAAGAGACTAGCGGGACTGATACGCAGTATTTT

j_gene: TRBJ2-5
v_gene: TRBV5-4
abundance: .
d_gene: TRBD1
CDR3aa: CASSLSTGEQETQYF
CDR3nt: TGTGCCAGCAGCTTGTCAACAGGGGAACAAGAGACCCAGTACTTC

j_gene: TRBJ2-7
v_gene: TRBV27
abundance: .
d_gene: .
CDR3aa: CASSFGRECEQYF
CDR3nt: TGTGCCAGCAGTTTCGGCAGGGAATGCGAGCAGTACTTC

j_gene: TRBJ2-1
v_gene: TRBV25-1
abundance: .
d_gene: .
CDR3aa: CASSDFSRNEQFF
CDR3nt: TGTGCCAGCAGTGATTTCAGCCGCAATGAGCAGTTCTTC

j_gene: TRBJ2-7
v_gene: TRBV6-1
abundance: .
d_gene: .
CDR3aa: CASSPRVLSYEQYF
CDR3nt: TGTGCCAGCAGTCCCCGGGTCCTCTCCTACGAGCAGTACTTC

j_gene: TRBJ1-1
v_gene: TRBV2
abundance: few
d_gene: .
CDR3aa: CASSDGRGDPRHGAFF
CDR3nt: TGTGCCAGCAGTGATGGTCGTGGGGACCCCAGACATGGAGCTTTCTTT

j_gene: TRBJ1-1
v_gene: TRBV6-1
abundance: few
d_gene: .
CDR3aa: CASAVEGGTTEAFF
CDR3nt: TGTGCCAGCGCCGTTGAGGGGGGAACAACTGAAGCTTTCTTT

j_gene: TRBJ2-5
v_gene: TRBV10-3
abundance: few
d_gene: .
CDR3aa: CAIRGNPQETQYF
CDR3nt: TGTGCCATCAGGGGGAATCCCCAAGAGACCCAGTACTTC

j_gene: TRBJ2-5
v_gene: TRBV10-3
abundance: few
d_gene: TRBD1
CDR3aa: CAISEGQGVTQYF
CDR3nt: TGTGCCATCAGTGAGGGACAGGGAGTGACCCAGTACTTC

j_gene: TRBJ1-6
v_gene: TRBV5-1
abundance: .
d_gene: .
CDR3aa: CASSSKTASDSPLHF
CDR3nt: TGCGCCAGCAGCTCCAAGACAGCGTCGGATTCACCCCTCCACTTT

j_gene: TRBJ2-1
v_gene: TRBV20-1
abundance: .
d_gene: .
CDR3aa: CSARGWGARVDNEQFF
CDR3nt: TGCAGTGCTAGAGGGTGGGGGGCCCGCGTAGACAATGAGCAGTTCTTC